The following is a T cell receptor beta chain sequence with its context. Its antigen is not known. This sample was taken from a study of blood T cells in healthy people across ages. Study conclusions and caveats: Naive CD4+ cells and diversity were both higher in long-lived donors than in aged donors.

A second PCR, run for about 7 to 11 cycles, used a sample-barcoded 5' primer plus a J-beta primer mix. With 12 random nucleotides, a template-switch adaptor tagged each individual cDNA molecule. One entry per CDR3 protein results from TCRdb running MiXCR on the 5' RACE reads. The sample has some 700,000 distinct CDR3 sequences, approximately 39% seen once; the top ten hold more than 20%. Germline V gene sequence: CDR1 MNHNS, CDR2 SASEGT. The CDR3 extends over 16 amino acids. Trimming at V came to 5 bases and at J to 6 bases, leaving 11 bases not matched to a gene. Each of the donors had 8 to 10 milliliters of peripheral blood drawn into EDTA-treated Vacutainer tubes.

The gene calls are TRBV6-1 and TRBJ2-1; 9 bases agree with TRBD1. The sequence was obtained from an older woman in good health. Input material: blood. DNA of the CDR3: TGTGCCAGCAGTCAAAGAGGACAGGGGCTGATCAATGAGCAGTTCTTC. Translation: CASSQRGQGLINEQFF.